A single sample gave rise to the 27 T cell receptor beta chains below, sequenced in a study of shared clonotypes between healthy human individuals. Method: immunoSEQ multiplex PCR; TCRdb's copy keeps in-frame clones and lacks some. The sample lists about 1.1 million clones, approximately 77% seen once, with 0.85% to 1% in the top ten. Sequenced material: memory CD4+ T cells from PBMCs. The subset denotes: CD45RA-negative fraction. The receptors derive from a man aged 18 to 30 in good health. Some clones in this sample may be carry-over from other donors' samples.

The rearrangement uses TRBV5-6 and TRBJ2-4, with 8 bases that match TRBD1. The V and J ends lost 5 bases and 0 bases, in that order; junction bases with no gene match: 7. Germline lookup yields CDR1 SGHDT and CDR2 YYEEEE. CDR3 size: 16 residues. CDR3: CASRYGQGLAKNIQYF. CDR3 bases: TGTGCCAGCAGATATGGACAGGGATTAGCCAAAAACATTCAGTACTTC.

The J gene is TRBJ1-2, the V gene TRBV19; D gene uncertain. Trimming removed 9 bases at V and 1 base at J, with 15 bases between. Germline values: CDR1 LNHDA, CDR2 SQIVND (reference sequence). The CDR3 contains 14 residues. The CDR3 bases are TGTGCCAGCCCTCACGGGTATCTTAACTATGGCTACACCTTC. It encodes CASPHGYLNYGYTF.

The V call is TRBV6-1, the J call TRBJ2-7, with D unresolved. This CDR3 has 16 residues. Per the germline V gene, CDR1 is MNHNS and CDR2 is SASEGT. V was cut by 0 bases and J by 0 bases, with 12 bases left in between. Written as DNA, the CDR3 is TGTGCCAGCAGTGAAGCGTGGGTGGGCTCCTCCTACGAGCAGTACTTC. Protein: CASSEAWVGSSYEQYF.

The count of this clone is one. The rearrangement links TRBV4-1 to TRBJ2-3; D not resolved. CDR1 MGHRA and CDR2 YSYEKL come from the germline V gene. The V end was cut by 1 base, the J end by 10 bases, with 9 bases between. This CDR3 has 12 residues. The CDR3 sequence: CASSQVEWPQYF. CDR3 bases: TGCGCCAGCAGCCAAGTGGAGTGGCCGCAGTATTTT.

The chain has TRBV4-2 and TRBJ2-1; 8 bases are shared with TRBD1. The CDR3 is 16 residues long. The V segment lost 4 bases and the J segment 5 bases; nucleotides outside the gene matches: 10. Germline V gives CDR1 LGHNA, CDR2 YNFKEQ. Written as DNA, the CDR3 is TGTGCCAGCAGCCGGCTTGGACAGGGACAAGACAATGAGCAGTTCTTC. Protein product: CASSRLGQGQDNEQFF.

The chain links TRBV2 to TRBJ2-6; a weak D match, TRBD2 (5 bases). Germline V lookup: CDR1 SNHLY, CDR2 FYNNEI. This CDR3 has 15 residues. The V end lost 7 bases, the J end lost 2 bases, and 12 bases lay between the germline ends. The CDR3 DNA is TGTGCCAGCACCCGCACCGGGGCTGGGGCCAACGTCCTGACTTTC. Translated, it gives CASTRTGAGANVLTF.

V and J are TRBV5-1 and TRBJ2-3; D unresolved. The germline V gene encodes CDR1 SGHRS and CDR2 YFSETQ. The CDR3 runs to 13 residues. Trimming pared 0 bases from V and 5 bases from J, leaving 7 bases between. The CDR3 is CASSLEAVDTQYF. CDR3 nucleotide sequence: TGCGCCAGCAGCTTGGAGGCTGTAGATACGCAGTATTTT.

Only one count was recorded for this clone. The chain is built from TRBV5-1 and TRBJ2-3; 10 positions match TRBD2. Germline CDR1 and CDR2: SGHRS and YFSETQ. This CDR3 is 16 amino acids long. The V and J ends lost 1 base and 4 bases, in that order; junction bases with no gene match: 6. CDR3 sequence: CASSLRTSGTADTQYF. In DNA, the CDR3 is TGCGCCAGCAGCTTGAGAACTAGCGGGACCGCAGATACGCAGTATTTT.

The V gene is TRBV7-2, the J gene TRBJ2-7; 9 nucleotides line up with TRBD2. CDR3 length: 16 amino acids. Germline V gives CDR1 SGHTA, CDR2 FQGNSA. V gave up 1 base and J gave up 2 bases; unmatched junction bases: 6. DNA for the CDR3: TGTGCCAGCAGCTTAGACGCTAGCGGGGTGGCCTACGAGCAGTACTTC. Translated, it gives CASSLDASGVAYEQYF.

CDR3 sequence (DNA): TGTGCCAGCGGACTTCTTGGGACCCGCACAGATACGCAGTATTTT. Encoded protein: CASGLLGTRTDTQYF. The chain carries TRBV28 and TRBJ2-3; D is tentatively TRBD1 or TRBD2 (5 bases each). The length of the CDR3 is 15 residues. CDR1 is MDHEN, CDR2 SYDVKM, per germline. V was pared by 8 bases and J by 1 base, with 16 bases between.

The chain uses TRBV11-2 and TRBJ1-1; D is possibly TRBD1 (6 bases). This CDR3 spans 15 amino acids. Germline assignment: CDR1 SGHAT and CDR2 FQNNGV. V was cut by 5 bases and J by 5 bases, with 18 bases left in between. The CDR3 protein is CASSPGRGIGTEAFF. CDR3 nucleotides: TGTGCCAGCAGCCCAGGCAGGGGTATAGGTACTGAAGCTTTCTTT.

The rearrangement joins TRBV4-3 to TRBJ2-3, with D perhaps matching TRBD2 (5 bases). V was pared by 3 bases and J by 5 bases, with 9 bases between. Germline CDR1 reads LGHNA; CDR2 reads YSLEER. The CDR3 covers 13 residues. The CDR3 protein is CASSQELEDTQYF. The CDR3 DNA sequence: TGCGCCAGCAGCCAGGAACTAGAAGATACGCAGTATTTT.

This clone was counted a single time. The rearrangement links TRBV7-3 to TRBJ2-3, with D hard to call. Germline V CDR1 and CDR2: SGHTA, FQGTGA. Trimming shortened V by 5 bases and J by 3 bases, and 12 bases separated the two germline ends. This CDR3 is 14 amino acids long. The CDR3 reads CASSLGRETDTQYF. CDR3 nucleotide sequence: TGTGCCAGCAGCCTTGGGCGAGAGACAGATACGCAGTATTTT.

The chain links TRBV2 to TRBJ2-7, with TRBD1 as a possible D gene (6 bases). The CDR3 totals 14 residues. The V gene lost 6 bases and the J gene lost 0 bases, with 12 bases spanning the gap. Germline CDR1 SNHLY, CDR2 FYNNEI. Here the CDR3 DNA reads TGTGCCAGCAGGATACAGGGCCTCTCCTACGAGCAGTACTTC. It codes for CASRIQGLSYEQYF.

CDR3 in amino acids: CASSEGDRVVSYTF. CDR3 bases: TGTGCCAGCAGTGAAGGGGACAGGGTTGTTAGCTACACCTTC. The rearrangement joins TRBV6-1 to TRBJ1-2, with 9 positions matching TRBD1. The CDR3 contains 14 residues. Germline CDR1 and CDR2: MNHNS and SASEGT. The ends lost 1 base at V and 9 bases at J; junction bases unmatched: 6.

The chain combines TRBV6-6 with TRBJ2-7, with D possibly TRBD2 on 5 matching bases. CDR3 length: 13 amino acids. CDR1 MNHNY and CDR2 SVGAGI come from the germline V gene (reference sequence). V was shortened by 9 bases and J by 4 bases, with 16 bases between the two germline ends. CDR3 in DNA: TGTGCCAGTTTAACCGAGGGTGGGTACGAGCAGTACTTC. It translates to CASLTEGGYEQYF.

The CDR3 DNA follows: TGTGCCAGCAGTGGGTTGCGGACAACAGATACGCAGTATTTT. It yields the protein CASSGLRTTDTQYF. The rearrangement uses TRBV2 and TRBJ2-3; TRBD1 is a possible D gene (5 bases). Germline V lookup: CDR1 SNHLY, CDR2 FYNNEI. Trimming shortened V by 4 bases and J by 3 bases, and 11 bases separated the two germline ends. The CDR3 extends over 14 amino acids.

The rearrangement links TRBV6-6 to TRBJ1-5; D not resolved. The V end was cut by 0 bases, the J end by 9 bases, with 15 bases between. The CDR3 length is 15 residues. Germline V lookup: CDR1 MNHNY, CDR2 SVGAGI (reference sequence). CDR3 DNA: TGTGCCAGCAGTTACTCTCGGAGCTCCCTAGGGCCCCAGCATTTT. This gives the protein CASSYSRSSLGPQHF.

The chain combines TRBV7-7 with TRBJ2-2; no definite D call. Germline CDR1 SSHAT, CDR2 FNYEAQ (reference sequence). The length of the CDR3 is 12 residues. The V and J ends lost 2 bases and 6 bases respectively, with 4 bases between them. CDR3 coding DNA: TGTGCCAGCAGCTTAACGTCCGGGGAGCTGTTTTTT. Residues: CASSLTSGELFF.

This chain links TRBV28 with TRBJ1-3, with TRBD1 as a possible D gene (5 bases). The V and J ends lost 2 bases and 0 bases respectively, with 17 bases between them. CDR1 and CDR2 from the germline V gene are MDHEN and SYDVKM. The CDR3 extends over 18 amino acids. The CDR3 DNA follows: TGTGCCAGCAGTTTACATTGGGCGGGGCGGCTCTCTGGAAACACCATATATTTT. Translated: CASSLHWAGRLSGNTIYF. Full variable domain (remainder filled in from reference TRBV28 and TRBJ1-3): DVKVTQSSRYLVKRTGEKVFLECVQDMDHENMFWYRQDPGLGLRLIYFSYDVKMKEKGDIPEGYSVSREKKERFSLILESASTNQTSMYLCASSLHWAGRLSGNTIYFGEGSWLTVV.

The chain joins TRBV7-9 to TRBJ1-4; 10 bases map to TRBD1. V was clipped by 5 bases and J by 7 bases; unmatched bases: 4. CDR1 and CDR2 (germline): SEHNR, FQNEAQ (reference sequence). The CDR3 extends over 14 amino acids. Here the CDR3 DNA reads TGTGCCAGCAGCCCGACAGGGGGCAGTGAAAAACTGTTTTTT. This codes for CASSPTGGSEKLFF.

The chain employs TRBV5-1 and TRBJ1-5; unclear D gene. The CDR3 length is 12 residues. Germline CDR1 reads SGHRS; CDR2 reads YFSETQ. V dropped 2 bases and J dropped 6 bases, with 6 bases sitting between them. CDR3 loop: CASSFSGQPQHF. CDR3 DNA sequence: TGCGCCAGCAGCTTTTCGGGTCAGCCCCAGCATTTT.

For this clone: One junction end does not reproduce the germline sequence, and a read error may be involved. The CDR3 nucleotides read TGCGCCAGCAGCCAACCGGACAGCACAGATACGCAGTATTTT. Translation: CASSQPDSTDTQYF. The chain uses TRBV11-3 and TRBJ2-3; D unresolved. Germline assignment: CDR1 SGHNT and CDR2 YENEEA. This CDR3 is 14 amino acids long.

The V gene is TRBV10-3, the J gene TRBJ1-5; D is undetermined. Trimming shortened V by 2 bases and J by 0 bases, and 5 bases separated the two germline ends. CDR1 is ENHRY and CDR2 is SYGVKD in the germline V gene. The CDR3 consists of 14 residues. CDR3 amino acids: CAISEDYSNQPQHF. CDR3 nucleotides: TGTGCCATCAGTGAGGATTATAGCAATCAGCCCCAGCATTTT.

V is TRBV6-6 and J is TRBJ1-3, with no clear D. The CDR3 spans 16 residues. The V end was cut by 2 bases, the J end by 0 bases, with 11 bases between. CDR1 is MNHNY and CDR2 is SVGAGI in the germline V gene (reference sequence). CDR3 in DNA: TGTGCCAGCAGTTACGCTTGGGTTCTCTCTGGAAACACCATATATTTT. This sequence encodes CASSYAWVLSGNTIYF.

The chain employs TRBV6-5 and TRBJ1-1; TRBD1 might be the D (6 bases). The CDR3 has 12 residues. V dropped 4 bases and J dropped 10 bases, with 13 bases sitting between them. The germline V gene encodes CDR1 MNHEY and CDR2 SVGAGI. The CDR3 is CASSSGVSGAFF. The DNA of the CDR3 is TGTGCCAGCAGTTCAGGGGTAAGCGGAGCTTTCTTT.

This clone showed up just once. The V gene is TRBV6-5, the J gene TRBJ2-1; no clear D gene. The CDR3 is 14 amino acids. Per germline, CDR1 MNHEY and CDR2 SVGAGI. Trimming pared 3 bases from V and 8 bases from J, leaving 14 bases between. Written as DNA, the CDR3 is TGTGCCAGCAGTTATTCTGAGCTTTCCCATGAGCAGTTCTTC. Its protein is CASSYSELSHEQFF.